This is a list of T cell receptor beta chains from one sample in a study of blood T cells in healthy people across ages. TCRdb reanalysed the 5' RACE reads using MiXCR and keeps one entry per CDR3 protein. The table includes roughly 640,000 distinct CDR3 sequences, approximately 30% detected once. Sequenced sample: blood. These receptors were collected from a woman of 80 years or more in good health. CDR3s include the opening cysteine and the closing phenylalanine or tryptophan.

CDR3 protein	V gene
CASSQAGTGHGYTF	TRBV3-1
CASSESAGLANEQYF	TRBV2
CAISESGTGVTQPQHF	TRBV10-3
CSAARLNIPNEQFF	TRBV20-1
CASRLPGPGEKLFF	TRBV28
CASSLVRLAGVSYNEQFF	TRBV5-1
CASRDSGTGIYEQYF	TRBV6-6
CASSPGTSGGPLPYNEQFF	TRBV6-1
CASRGQGDTYEQYF	TRBV6-1
CASSYGLGNNQPQHF	TRBV6-5
CASSLNPAGLGGDTQYF	TRBV7-3
CSARDSGGTSGGKQETQYF	TRBV20-1
CASSPGNRGESYGYTF	TRBV7-9
CSASEIKGGLAGELWYEQYF	TRBV20-1
CASSQGVTTGELFF	TRBV3-1
CSVDRIVQGAEGYTF	TRBV29-1
CASSRTADTEAFF	TRBV5-1
CASSPQGPEAFF	TRBV11-2
CASSSEGYGNIQYF	TRBV7-3
CASSYSYGQGRSTDTQYF	TRBV6-9
CASSRTGTSKNTQYF	TRBV9
CASSQGGGGDTQYF	TRBV3-1
CASSPGPLGSPLHF	TRBV12-3/TRBV12-4
CASSQAGLAGGPGYEQYF	TRBV4-2
CASSLGQGVNEQFF	TRBV5-1
CASSLESIRQGTYEQYF	TRBV4-2
CASSLQGRKAEAFF	TRBV12-3/TRBV12-4
CASLGQGFSYEQYF	TRBV21-1
CASSFFLDRGMLSYEQYF	TRBV5-5
CASSQDGGGNQPHHF	TRBV3-1